One and the same sample provided the 5 T cell receptor beta chains below, sequenced in a study of blood T cell repertoires in COVID-19. The repertoire was sequenced with immunoSEQ multiplex PCR; TCRdb's copy has only in-frame clones and lacks some. Of around 200,000 clones in the sample, around 83% are singletons; the top ten hold approximately 6.5%. Specimen: peripheral blood. The receptors were gathered from a woman aged 40 to 50 with acute or convalescent COVID-19.

This clone has a single count. CDR3 residues: CASSDLQGGDEQFF. DNA for the CDR3: TGTGCCAGCAGTGACTTACAGGGAGGGGATGAGCAGTTCTTC. This chain connects TRBV6-4 to TRBJ2-1; D possibly corresponds to TRBD2 (7 bases). CDR1 and CDR2 from the germline V gene are MRHNA and SNTAGT. V gave up 1 base and J gave up 8 bases, with 12 bases separating them. This CDR3 is built from 14 residues.

This clone appeared a few times. The chain employs TRBV5-1 and TRBJ2-1, with TRBD2 matching 7 bases. The CDR3 consists of 18 residues. The germline V gene encodes CDR1 SGHRS and CDR2 YFSETQ. After removal of 4 bases from V and 4 bases from J, the junction contained 17 bases not matched to a gene. The CDR3 loop reads CASSPPLLLAGAYNEQFF. The DNA for the CDR3 is TGCGCCAGCAGCCCTCCCCTGCTCCTGGCGGGAGCTTACAATGAGCAGTTCTTC.

The gene calls are TRBV4-1 and TRBJ2-1, with 7 bases fitting TRBD2. The CDR3 extends over 16 amino acids. CDR1 and CDR2 from the germline V gene are MGHRA and YSYEKL. V was clipped by 0 bases and J by 5 bases; unmatched bases: 7. The CDR3: CASSQDLRGVDNEQFF. CDR3 nucleotides: TGCGCCAGCAGCCAAGATCTACGGGGGGTAGACAATGAGCAGTTCTTC.

The chain links TRBV6-5 to TRBJ2-3; D is unclear. The CDR3 is made up of 11 amino acids. The germline V and J ends were trimmed by 0 bases and 11 bases, with 6 bases remaining between them. Germline values: CDR1 MNHEY, CDR2 SVGAGI. The CDR3 DNA follows: TGTGCCAGCAGTTACTCGGCTAGGCAGTATTTT. Translating it yields CASSYSARQYF.

This clone was counted once. The chain links TRBV19 to TRBJ2-3, with TRBD2 as a possible D gene (5 bases). Trimming took 6 bases from V and 4 from J, leaving 11 bases between them. This CDR3 region has 13 residues. In germline, CDR1 is LNHDA, CDR2 SQIVND (reference sequence). CDR3 loop: CASRINGADTQYF. In nucleotides, the CDR3 is TGTGCCAGTAGGATTAACGGGGCAGATACGCAGTATTTT.